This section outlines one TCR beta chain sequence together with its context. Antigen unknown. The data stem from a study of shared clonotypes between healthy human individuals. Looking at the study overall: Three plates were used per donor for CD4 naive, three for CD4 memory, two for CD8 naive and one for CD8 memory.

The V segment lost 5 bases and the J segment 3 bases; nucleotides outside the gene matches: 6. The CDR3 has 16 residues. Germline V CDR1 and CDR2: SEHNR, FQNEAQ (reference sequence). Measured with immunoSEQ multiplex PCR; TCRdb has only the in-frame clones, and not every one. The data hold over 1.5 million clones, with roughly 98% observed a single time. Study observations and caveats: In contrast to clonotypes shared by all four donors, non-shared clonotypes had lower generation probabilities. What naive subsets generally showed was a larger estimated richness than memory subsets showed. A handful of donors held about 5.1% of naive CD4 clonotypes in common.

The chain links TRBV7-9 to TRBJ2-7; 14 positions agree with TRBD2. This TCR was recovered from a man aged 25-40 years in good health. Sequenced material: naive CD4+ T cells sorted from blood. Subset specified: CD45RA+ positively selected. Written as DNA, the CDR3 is TGTGCCAGCAGCCGGACTAGCGGGGGGCCGGGCTACGAGCAGTACTTC. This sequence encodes CASSRTSGGPGYEQYF.